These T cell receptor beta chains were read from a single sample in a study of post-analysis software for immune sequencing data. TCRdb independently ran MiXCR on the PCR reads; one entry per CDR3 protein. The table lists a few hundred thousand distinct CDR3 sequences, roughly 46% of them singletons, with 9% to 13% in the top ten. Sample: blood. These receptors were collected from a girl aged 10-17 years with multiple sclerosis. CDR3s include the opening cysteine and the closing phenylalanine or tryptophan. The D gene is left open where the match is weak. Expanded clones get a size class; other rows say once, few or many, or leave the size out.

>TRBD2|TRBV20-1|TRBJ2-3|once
CSARLAGGNTDTQYF
TGCAGTGCCAGACTAGCGGGAGGGAACACAGATACGCAGTATTTT
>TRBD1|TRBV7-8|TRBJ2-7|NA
CASSLVIGQGPYEQYF
TGTGCCAGCAGCTTAGTGATAGGACAGGGCCCCTACGAGCAGTACTTC
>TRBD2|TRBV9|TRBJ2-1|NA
CASSDGTSGRLNNVQFF
TGTGCCAGCAGTGATGGGACTAGCGGGAGGCTTAACAATGTGCAGTTCTTC
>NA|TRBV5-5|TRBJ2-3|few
CASSLYQSVATHTQYF
TGTGCCAGCAGCTTGTATCAGTCGGTAGCTACCCATACGCAGTATTTT
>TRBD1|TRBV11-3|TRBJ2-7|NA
CASSLATGTGDLRYEQYF
TGTGCCAGCAGCTTAGCCACCGGGACAGGGGATCTGCGTTACGAGCAGTACTTC
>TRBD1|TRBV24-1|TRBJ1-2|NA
CATSDSGQGSGYTF
TGTGCCACCAGTGATTCTGGACAGGGGAGTGGCTACACCTTC
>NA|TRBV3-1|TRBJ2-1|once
CASSLTTLGNEQFF
TGTGCCAGCAGCCTCACAACCCTAGGGAATGAGCAGTTCTTC
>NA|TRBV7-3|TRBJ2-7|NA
CASSLIGGYEQYF
TGTGCCAGCAGCTTAATTGGTGGATACGAGCAGTACTTC
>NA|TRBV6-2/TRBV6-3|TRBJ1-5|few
CASTESISNQPQHF
TGTGCCAGCACCGAGTCGATAAGCAATCAGCCCCAGCATTTT
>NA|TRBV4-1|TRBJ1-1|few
CASSQEGQGFGNTEAFF
TGCGCCAGCAGCCAAGAAGGGCAGGGCTTTGGTAACACTGAAGCTTTCTTT
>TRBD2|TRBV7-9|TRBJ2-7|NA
CASSPLPAGVSEQYF
TGTGCCAGCAGCCCCTTGCCAGCGGGAGTGTCCGAGCAGTACTTC
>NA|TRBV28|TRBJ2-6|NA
CASSMGGSGANVLTF
TGTGCCAGCAGTATGGGGGGATCTGGGGCCAACGTCCTGACTTTC
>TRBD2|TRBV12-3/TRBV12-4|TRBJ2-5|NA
CASSPQVAGYYNEQYF
TGTGCCAGCAGTCCCCAGGTAGCGGGATACTACAATGAGCAGTACTTC
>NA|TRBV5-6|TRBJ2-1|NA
CASSLGWGSASYNEQFF
TGTGCCAGCAGCTTGGGATGGGGTAGCGCCTCCTACAATGAGCAGTTCTTC
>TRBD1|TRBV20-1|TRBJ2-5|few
CSPQRGAGTGGLETQYF
TGCAGTCCACAGAGGGGAGCCGGGACAGGGGGCTTAGAGACCCAGTACTTC
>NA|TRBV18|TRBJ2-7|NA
CASSDPLGQYF
TGTGCCAGCTCGGACCCTTTGGGGCAGTACTTC
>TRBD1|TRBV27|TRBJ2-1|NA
CASSLRDRGGNEQFF
TGTGCCAGCAGTTTACGGGACAGGGGAGGAAATGAGCAGTTCTTC
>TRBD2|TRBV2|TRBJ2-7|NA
CASFTSGRGSYEQYF
TGTGCCAGCTTTACTAGCGGGAGGGGTTCCTACGAGCAGTACTTC
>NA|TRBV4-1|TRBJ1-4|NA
CASSPENSLTTNEKLFF
TGCGCCAGCAGCCCAGAAAACTCCCTGACAACTAATGAAAAACTGTTTTTT
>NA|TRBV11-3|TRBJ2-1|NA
CASSLDLHEQFF
TGTGCCAGCAGCTTAGATCTCCATGAGCAGTTCTTC
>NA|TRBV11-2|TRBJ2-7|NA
CVSSYWEGSNEQYF
TGTGTCAGCAGCTATTGGGAAGGTAGTAACGAGCAGTACTTC
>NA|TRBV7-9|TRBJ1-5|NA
CASSDRGEGNQPQHF
TGTGCCAGCAGTGATAGAGGGGAGGGCAATCAGCCCCAGCATTTT
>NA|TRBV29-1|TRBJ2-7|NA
CSAQVGGSSSYEQYF
TGCAGCGCTCAAGTCGGGGGCTCCAGCTCCTACGAGCAGTACTTC
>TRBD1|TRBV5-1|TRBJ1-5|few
CASSLGQGEQPQHF
TGCGCCAGCAGCTTGGGACAGGGAGAGCAGCCCCAGCATTTT
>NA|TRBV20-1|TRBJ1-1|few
CSARGGGNTEAFF
TGCAGTGCTAGAGGGGGGGGGAACACTGAAGCTTTCTTT
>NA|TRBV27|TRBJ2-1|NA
CASSLPRGGGNEQFF
TGTGCCAGCAGTTTACCCAGGGGGGGAGGGAATGAGCAGTTCTTC
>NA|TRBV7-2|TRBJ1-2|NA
CASSLWNGYTF
TGTGCCAGCAGCCTTTGGAACGGCTACACCTTC
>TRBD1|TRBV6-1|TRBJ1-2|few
CASKKTGRDGYTF
TGTGCCAGCAAGAAGACAGGGCGAGATGGCTACACCTTC
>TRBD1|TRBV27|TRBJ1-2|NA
CASSLGTGGGYGYTF
TGTGCCAGCAGTTTAGGGACAGGGGGAGGGTATGGCTACACCTTC
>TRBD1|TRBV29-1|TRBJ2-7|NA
CSVEDRGNEYEQYF
TGCAGCGTTGAGGACAGGGGGAATGAGTACGAGCAGTACTTC
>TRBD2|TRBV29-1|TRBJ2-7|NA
CSAQGSGRPEQYF
TGCAGCGCCCAAGGAAGCGGGAGGCCTGAGCAGTACTTC
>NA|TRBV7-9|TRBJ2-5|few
CASSLGVWEETQYF
TGTGCCAGCAGCTTAGGGGTTTGGGAAGAGACCCAGTACTTC
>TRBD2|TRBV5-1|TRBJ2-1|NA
CASSLVGLAGGNNEQFF
TGCGCCAGCAGCTTGGTGGGACTAGCGGGAGGAAACAATGAGCAGTTCTTC
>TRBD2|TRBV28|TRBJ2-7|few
CASSSSGLAGPYEQYF
TGTGCCAGCAGTTCATCGGGACTAGCGGGACCCTACGAGCAGTACTTC
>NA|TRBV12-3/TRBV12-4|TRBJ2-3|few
CASSPDGTSTDTQYF
TGTGCCAGCAGTCCGGACGGAACTAGCACAGATACGCAGTATTTT
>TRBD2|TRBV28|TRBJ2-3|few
CASSPGIAGNLADTQYF
TGTGCCAGCAGCCCCGGGATAGCGGGAAATTTGGCAGATACGCAGTATTTT
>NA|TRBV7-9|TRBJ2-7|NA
CASSLGRFAYEQYF
TGTGCCAGCAGCTTAGGAAGATTCGCCTACGAGCAGTACTTC
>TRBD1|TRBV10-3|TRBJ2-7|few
CAISEGRGQALGEQYF
TGTGCCATCAGTGAGGGTAGGGGACAGGCGCTTGGCGAGCAGTACTTC
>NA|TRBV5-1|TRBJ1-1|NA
CASSLEDRLSNTEAFF
TGCGCCAGCAGCTTGGAAGACAGGCTTTCGAACACTGAAGCTTTCTTT
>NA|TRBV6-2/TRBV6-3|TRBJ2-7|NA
CASSYGQPYEQYF
TGTGCCAGCAGTTACGGACAACCCTACGAGCAGTACTTC
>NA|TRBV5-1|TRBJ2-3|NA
CASSSGTSGRADTQYF
TGCGCCAGCAGCTCCGGGACATCCGGCAGGGCAGATACGCAGTATTTT
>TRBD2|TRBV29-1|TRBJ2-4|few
CSVQGLAGGFNIQYF
TGCAGCGTACAGGGACTAGCGGGAGGATTCAACATTCAGTACTTC
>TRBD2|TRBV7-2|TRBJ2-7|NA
CASRPPGLAGVNEQYF
TGTGCCAGCAGACCACCGGGACTAGCGGGAGTGAACGAGCAGTACTTC
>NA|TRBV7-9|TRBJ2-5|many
CASSLTHQETQYF
TGTGCCAGCAGCTTAACCCACCAAGAGACCCAGTACTTC
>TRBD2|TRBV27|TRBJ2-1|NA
CASTGLADEQFF
TGTGCCAGCACGGGACTAGCCGATGAGCAGTTCTTC
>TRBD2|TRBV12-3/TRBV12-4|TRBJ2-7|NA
CASSPRGGWREQYF
TGTGCAAGCAGTCCTAGGGGAGGGTGGAGGGAGCAGTACTTC
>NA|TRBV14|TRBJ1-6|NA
CASSQDAPDNSPLHF
TGTGCCAGCAGCCAAGATGCACCCGATAATTCACCCCTCCACTTT
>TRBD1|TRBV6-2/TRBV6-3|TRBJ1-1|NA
CASNPARQGGTEAFF
TGTGCCAGCAACCCAGCCCGACAGGGTGGCACTGAAGCTTTCTTT
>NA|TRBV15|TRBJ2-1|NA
CATSRVSLASYEQFF
TGTGCCACCAGCAGAGTGAGTCTAGCATCTTATGAGCAGTTCTTC
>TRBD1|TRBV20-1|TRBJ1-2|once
CSAWTGNSYGHTF
TGCAGTGCCTGGACAGGAAACTCTTATGGCCACACCTTC
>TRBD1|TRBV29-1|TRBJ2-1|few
CSVEDQFGAGGANNEQFF
TGCAGCGTTGAAGATCAATTCGGGGCAGGGGGCGCCAACAATGAGCAGTTCTTC
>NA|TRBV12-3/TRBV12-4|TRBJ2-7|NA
CASSHREPYEQYF
TGTGCCAGCAGTCACCGGGAGCCCTACGAGCAGTACTTC
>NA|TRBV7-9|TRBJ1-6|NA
CASSGRDTSYNSPLHF
TGTGCCAGCAGCGGCCGGGACACCTCCTATAATTCACCCCTCCACTTT